The clone carrying this T cell receptor (beta chain) occurred a few times. Its antigen is as yet unknown. Expressed TCRB transcripts were sequenced after all isolated RNA was converted to cDNA. Generated by immunoSEQ multiplex PCR, the TCRdb table keeps only in-frame clones and is missing some. The sample includes 200,000 to 300,000 clones, around 21% of them seen just once. The data stem from a study of beta chain features in type 1 diabetes. General study points: Insertion counts at VDJ junctions were lower in type 1 diabetes patients, who also showed more deletions there. The study found moderately but significantly shorter TCRB CDR3s in all four CD4+ subsets of Type 1 diabetes patients.

The V end lost 0 bases, the J end lost 10 bases, and 14 bases lay between the germline ends. Germline lookup yields CDR1 SGHNT and CDR2 YYREEE (reference sequence). This CDR3 has 14 residues. Every participating donor gave one draw, a heparinised blood sample averaging about 120 mL. Purities over 95% were achieved in all sorted populations. The clonotype originates from a woman between 40 and 50 years old with type 1 diabetes. The chain has TRBV5-4 and TRBJ2-1, with a tentative D call TRBD2 (6 bases). Sequenced sample: naive CD4+ T cells from blood. The DNA for the CDR3 is TGTGCCAGCAGCTTGGGTGAGCCGGAGGGGGAGCAGTTCTTC. It translates to CASSLGEPEGEQFF.